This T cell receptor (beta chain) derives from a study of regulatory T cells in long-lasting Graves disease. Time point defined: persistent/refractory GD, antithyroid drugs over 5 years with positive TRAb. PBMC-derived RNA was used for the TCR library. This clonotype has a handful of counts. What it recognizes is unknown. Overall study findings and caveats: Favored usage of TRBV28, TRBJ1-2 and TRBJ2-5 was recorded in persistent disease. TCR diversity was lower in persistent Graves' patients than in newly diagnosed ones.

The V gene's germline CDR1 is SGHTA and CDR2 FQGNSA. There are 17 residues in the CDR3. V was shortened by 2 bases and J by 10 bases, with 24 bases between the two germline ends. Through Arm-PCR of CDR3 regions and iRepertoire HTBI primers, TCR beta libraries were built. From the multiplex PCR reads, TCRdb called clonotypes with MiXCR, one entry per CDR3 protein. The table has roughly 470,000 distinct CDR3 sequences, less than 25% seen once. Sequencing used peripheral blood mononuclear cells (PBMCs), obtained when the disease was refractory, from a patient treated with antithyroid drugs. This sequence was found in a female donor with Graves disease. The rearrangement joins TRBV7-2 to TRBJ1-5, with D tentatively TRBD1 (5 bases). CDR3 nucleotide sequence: TGTGCCAGCAGCTTAAGACCCCGCACAGGAGGACTTCAACCCCAGCATTTT. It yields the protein CASSLRPRTGGLQPQHF. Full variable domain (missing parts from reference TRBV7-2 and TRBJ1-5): GAGVSQSPSNKVTEKGKDVELRCDPISGHTALYWYRQSLGQGLEFLIYFQGNSAPDKSGLPSDRFSAERTGGSVSTLTIQRTQQEDSAVYLCASSLRPRTGGLQPQHFGDGTRLSIL.